The source of this T cell receptor beta chain is a study of blood T cell repertoires in COVID-19. Study overall: Acute-phase and convalescent COVID-19 samples originated in the United States, Italy and Spain. T cells, B-cell-depleted T cells, or PBMCs supplied cDNA or gDNA.

Germline loops: CDR1 MNHEY, CDR2 SVGEGT. The CDR3 loop spans 14 amino acids. J lost 3 bases, V lost 5 bases, and 5 bases had no gene match. Methods used by the authors: Amplification of reference gene primers was used by the study to estimate nucleated cell counts. Assay used: immunoSEQ multiplex PCR; TCRdb lists only in-frame clones, some missing. That table gives V, J and clone size, and the DNA gave D and trimming. The sample contains about 70,000 clones, roughly 85% of which appear only once. Sequenced input: peripheral blood. The sequence came from a woman between 55 and 75 years old with acute or convalescent COVID-19. The chain has TRBV6-2 or TRBV6-3 and TRBJ2-7, with 9 bases identical to TRBD2. CDR3 in DNA: TGTGCCAGCAGTCTTAGCGGGGGTGTCTACGAGCAGTACTTC. This codes for CASSLSGGVYEQYF.